This TCR beta chain was documented in a study of regulatory T cells in long-lasting Graves disease. Study-level findings and limits: Among samples with persistent disease, TRBV28, TRBJ1-2 and TRBJ2-5 were favored.

Building the TCR beta libraries relied on iRepertoire HTBI primers, and CDR3 regions underwent Arm-PCR. Per the authors' pipeline: Samples revealed 62 TRBV and 15 or so TRBJ segments. In TCRdb, the multiplex PCR reads were re-called with MiXCR into one record per CDR3 protein. The V and J calls come from TCRdb's annotation, not from the publication. The sample includes over 650,000 distinct CDR3 sequences, approximately 31% of them seen just once. The sample's time point: persistent/refractory GD, antithyroid drugs over 5 years with positive TRAb. PBMC-derived RNA was used for the TCR library. V was shortened by 1 base and J by 5 bases, with 5 bases between the two germline ends. The CDR3 contains 12 residues. Germline loops: CDR1 LGHDT, CDR2 YNNKEL (reference sequence). Regarding this clonotype: What it recognizes is unknown.

The J gene is TRBJ1-1, the V gene TRBV3-1; no clear D. The receptor was isolated from a female donor with Graves disease. The sample consisted of peripheral blood mononuclear cells (PBMCs), taken when the disease was refractory, from a patient treated with antithyroid drugs. For the CDR3, the DNA is TGTGCCAGCAGCCAAGCGAGGACTGAAGCTTTCTTT. This encodes CASSQARTEAFF.